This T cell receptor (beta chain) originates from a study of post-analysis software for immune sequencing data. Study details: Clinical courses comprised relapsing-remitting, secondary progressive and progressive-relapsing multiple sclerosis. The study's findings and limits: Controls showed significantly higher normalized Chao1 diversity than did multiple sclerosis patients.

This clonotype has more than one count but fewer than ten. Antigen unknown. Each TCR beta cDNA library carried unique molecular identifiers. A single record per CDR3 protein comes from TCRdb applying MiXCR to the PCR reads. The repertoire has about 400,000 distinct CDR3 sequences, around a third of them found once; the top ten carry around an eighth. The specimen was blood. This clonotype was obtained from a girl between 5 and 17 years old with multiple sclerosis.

The CDR3 is CASGTDEAFF. CDR3 in DNA: TGTGCCAGCGGGACCGATGAAGCTTTCTTT. The chain couples TRBV18 to TRBJ1-1; possible D gene TRBD1, 5 bases. Germline loops: CDR1 KGHSH, CDR2 LQKENI. V dropped 8 bases and J dropped 7 bases, with 8 bases sitting between them. This CDR3 has 10 amino acids.